This T cell receptor (beta chain) is drawn from a study of T cell repertoires in ileal Crohn's disease (dated by TCRdb to about 2019). Turning to the overall study: Median disease duration was around eight years, and around a third of patients were identified as active smokers at the time of surgery. TCR repertoire analysis was performed in a few dozen Crohn's disease patients drawn from a prospective multicentre cohort. Endoscopic postoperative recurrence was defined by a Rutgeerts score above i0. Neoterminal ileum biopsies obtained at postoperative colonoscopy were designated as M6 samples. The study ran alongside a multicentre cohort designed to identify predictors of early endoscopic recurrence after ileocolonic resection. Every patient underwent surgery because of a complication, which was stricturing disease in 61% of cases and penetrating disease in approximately 40%. The study sequenced 150 to 200 mucosal samples from 55 or so patients, taken at several locations on the surgical specimen and at postoperative endoscopy. Postoperative therapy was given to about half of the patients, with thiopurines administered to fewer than 13 patients and anti-TNF agents administered to approximately 20 patients. The paper as a whole reports these results and caveats: Compared with CD4 T cells, sorted CD8 T cells contained more high-frequency clones, which suggests that the mucosal expansions were mostly CD8. The timing of postoperative endoscopy varied within the first year after surgery, and the median delay was approximately 7 months. Mucosal CD4 and CD8 T cells were sorted and sequenced only in a subgroup of patients, whose size was not stated. A significantly higher proportion of clonal expansions was observed in active smokers at surgery than in non-smokers (approximately 28% vs 17%, p=0.02). Higher high-frequency clone percentages at surgery were associated with endoscopic recurrence; all patients with clonality above 26.8% (18/57) had recurrence.

This sample's time point label indicates: neoterminal ileum biopsy at postoperative endoscopy, about 6 months after surgery. Adults with ileal or ileocolonic Crohn's disease and an indication for ileocolonic resection were eligible for inclusion. Whole ileal mucosal biopsies were stored frozen at -80°C before DNA extraction. Genomic DNA was extracted from frozen whole biopsies using a TRizol-based method and was quantified with a NanoDrop 2000 spectrophotometer. The CDR3 covers 14 residues, taking in both the cysteine and the phenylalanine. The read is trimmed to its CDR3 DNA, 42 bases read in frame from base 1. The germline V end is reduced by 3 bases and the J end by 1 base; junction bases left unmatched: 0. From the germline V gene, CDR1 is SGHDT and CDR2 is YYEEEE. For commercial TCRB immunosequencing, 450 to 550 nanograms of biopsy DNA were submitted for each sample. A two-step, amplification bias-controlled multiplex PCR was used by Adaptive Biotechnology to amplify CDR3 regions from genomic DNA. In the first PCR, primers covered every V and J gene segment, and in the second PCR, barcodes and Illumina adapters were added. An Illumina instrument was used to sequence the CDR3 libraries. The original pipeline was this. Analysis combined the vendor-provided pipelines with custom analysis of raw data in R/Bioconductor under R version 3.3.0. Clonality, which ranges from 0 to 1, was calculated as the inverse of the normalised Shannon entropy across all productive clones. High-frequency clones were defined as the share of the repertoire occupied by the top 100 clones, with only clones passing a 95% confidence test being retained. Overlap between samples was measured with the Morisita-Horn index, while repertoire diversity was measured with the Simpson index. TCRdb re-hosts the immuneACCESS table, in-frame sequences only. Its copies lack some clones; in the studies checked, an unresolved V gene accounts for under half of them, and the cause for the rest is not known. The V and J calls and clone size are taken from that table; D and trimming were inferred from the DNA. The sample yields about 13,000 clones; 80% to 90% were counted once. The ten most abundant clones make up roughly a sixth of the sample.

The sample holds one count of this clone. What antigen it recognizes has not been identified. The sample holds no much larger clone one base away, and base qualities are not on file. The sample was ileal tissue. Recombination linked TRBV5-6 to TRBJ2-2; the central 7 bases match TRBD1. The receptor comes from an adult with Crohn's disease. The CDR3 protein sequence reads: CASSWTGNTGELFF. The nucleotides are TGTGCCAGCAGCTGGACAGGGAACACCGGGGAGCTGTTTTTT. The CDR3, completed at both ends by the reference TRBV5-6 and TRBJ2-2 genes, gives the full variable domain DAGVTQSPTHLIKTRGQQVTLRCSPKSGHDTVSWYQQALGQGPQFIFQYYEEEERQRGNFPDRFSGHQFPNYSSELNVNALLLGDSALYLCASSWTGNTGELFFGEGSRLTVL.